A selection of T cell receptor beta chains follows, all from one sample in a study of Graves' ophthalmopathy and Graves' hyperthyroidism. TCRdb passed the multiplex PCR reads through MiXCR, listing each CDR3 protein once. The top ten clones hold approximately 10% of a sample with over a million distinct CDR3 sequences, less than 45% of them seen once. The sequenced material came from peripheral blood or thyroid tissue (not recorded which). These TCRs come from an adult man with Graves' hyperthyroidism. Both conserved end residues are part of each CDR3. D genes are given only for firm matches. Only some rows state a clone size, as once, few, many or a class for expanded clones.

TRBD1	.	TRBJ1-3	TRBV29-1	TGCAGCGTCGAACTGGGGACAGGGCAAGGCTACACCATATATTTT	CSVELGTGQGYTIYF
.	.	TRBJ1-6	TRBV7-2	TGTGCCAGCAGCTCCAGCATGACCGCCAATCAGCCCCTCCACTTT	CASSSSMTANQPLHF
.	many	TRBJ2-5	TRBV7-3	TGTGCCAGCAGCTTAGGGGAAGGTCCCCACGAGACCCAGTACTTC	CASSLGEGPHETQYF
.	.	TRBJ1-6	TRBV12-3/TRBV12-4	TGTGCCAGCAGTTTATGGGGGGCGCGGAATTCACCCCTCCACTTT	CASSLWGARNSPLHF
TRBD1	.	TRBJ2-2	TRBV7-2	TGTGCCAGCAGCTTAAACGGGTGGACCGACAGGGGGCGTAGCACCGGGGAGCTGTTTTTT	CASSLNGWTDRGRSTGELFF
TRBD1	.	TRBJ2-5	TRBV12-3/TRBV12-4	TGTGCCAGCAGAAAGTCTACCGACAGGGAAGAGACCCAGTACTTC	CASRKSTDREETQYF
TRBD2	few	TRBJ2-2	TRBV12-3/TRBV12-4	TGTGCCAGCAGTTTCCATCCGGGACTAGCGGGAATCACCGGGGAGCTGTTTTTT	CASSFHPGLAGITGELFF
.	few	TRBJ2-5	TRBV20-1	TGCAGTGCTGGGGGAGAGGGTTTATTAGGGGAGACCCAGTACTTC	CSAGGEGLLGETQYF
.	many	TRBJ2-7	TRBV7-2	TGTGCCAGCAGCTTGAAGGGTCTGAGCTCCTACGAGCAGTACTTC	CASSLKGLSSYEQYF
TRBD1	many	TRBJ1-1	TRBV5-6	TGTGCCAGCAACAGACAGGGGACGGTTGAAGCTTTCTTT	CASNRQGTVEAFF
.	once	TRBJ1-5	TRBV19	TGTGCCAGCTCACGGGTCGGGTCCAGCAATCAGCCCCAGCATTTT	CASSRVGSSNQPQHF
.	many	TRBJ1-2	TRBV10-1	TGCGCCAGCAGTGAGCTGGGGTTTTGCCATAACTATGGCTACACCTTC	CASSELGFCHNYGYTF
.	.	TRBJ2-7	TRBV2	.	CASSLFGTGASYF
.	.	TRBJ2-7	TRBV6-5	TGTGCCAGCACCCAGGGGGGGCAGCAGTACTTC	CASTQGGQQYF
.	.	TRBJ1-4	TRBV20-1	TGCAGTGCCAGCAGTGACGACAGTTGGGAAAAACTGTTTTTT	CSASSDDSWEKLFF
.	.	TRBJ1-1	TRBV10-3	TGTGCCATCAGAGACACTCATGAAGCTTTCTTT	CAIRDTHEAFF
.	.	TRBJ2-2	TRBV2	TGTGCCAGCAGTCGAGAAGAGGGGACCGGGGAGCTGTTTTTT	CASSREEGTGELFF
TRBD1	.	TRBJ1-1	TRBV29-1	TGCAGCGTTGATGAGACAGGGGTGAACACTGAGGCTTTCTTT	CSVDETGVNTEAFF
TRBD1	few	TRBJ2-7	TRBV12-3/TRBV12-4	TGTGCCAGCAGCCCTTTTCGGATCGTCGGACAGGTGACTTACGAGCAGTACTTC	CASSPFRIVGQVTYEQYF
.	few	TRBJ2-3	TRBV10-3	TGTGCCATCAGTGCCCCTCAGATGGCCGTGGCTACGCAGTATTTT	CAISAPQMAVATQYF
TRBD1	.	TRBJ1-1	TRBV7-2	TGTGCCAGCAGTGCGGGACAGGGGATCGTGAACACTGAAGCTTTCTTT	CASSAGQGIVNTEAFF
.	many	TRBJ1-3	TRBV6-6	TGTGCCAGCAGTTACGACAGCACTGGAAACACCATATATTTT	CASSYDSTGNTIYF
.	once	TRBJ2-7	TRBV5-1	TGCGCCAGCAGCTTAAACTCAGGGGACGGGCAGCCCCACGAGCAGTACTTC	CASSLNSGDGQPHEQYF
.	.	TRBJ2-6	TRBV19	TGTGCCAGTAGTATGCGAAGCTCTGGGGCCAACGTCCTGACTTTC	CASSMRSSGANVLTF
TRBD2	many	TRBJ2-7	TRBV29-1	TGCAGCGTCCATAGCGGGGGGGCCTCCGAGCAGTACTTC	CSVHSGGASEQYF
.	.	TRBJ1-1	TRBV29-1	TGCAGCGTTGAACAGGGCAGGGGAGCTTTCTTT	CSVEQGRGAFF
TRBD1	few	TRBJ1-1	TRBV25-1	TGTGCCAGCAGTGAATATAACAGGGGGACTTTCTTT	CASSEYNRGTFF
TRBD1	.	TRBJ2-7	TRBV7-8	TGTGCCAGCAGCCCCCGTGCGGGACAGGGGTCCTACGAGCAGTACTTC	CASSPRAGQGSYEQYF
TRBD2	many	TRBJ2-5	TRBV24-1	TGTGCCACCGGGGGACTAGCGGGGACACAAGAGACCCAGTACTTC	CATGGLAGTQETQYF
.	few	TRBJ2-7	TRBV5-1	TGCGCCAGCACCCTGCGGGTTAGGGACGGCACCTACGAGCAGTACTTC	CASTLRVRDGTYEQYF
.	many	TRBJ2-2	TRBV29-1	TGCAGCGTTGAAGCGTTGAACACCGGGGAGCTGTTTTTT	CSVEALNTGELFF
.	.	TRBJ1-2	TRBV9	TGTGCCAGCAGCCAAGTAGGCACAGGGTCAGGAGGCTACACCTTC	CASSQVGTGSGGYTF
.	many	TRBJ1-1	TRBV12-3/TRBV12-4	TGTGCCAGCAGTTTAGTAACACCTGAAGCTTTCTTT	CASSLVTPEAFF
.	many	TRBJ2-7	TRBV5-1	TGCGCCAGCCGATCCGAATACGAGCAGTACTTC	CASRSEYEQYF
TRBD1	.	TRBJ1-3	TRBV2	TGTGCCAGCAGAGAGACAGGGGCTGGAAACACCATATATTTT	CASRETGAGNTIYF
.	many	TRBJ1-1	TRBV7-9	TGTGCCAGCAGCTCACCCTTCAGAAAGGGGGGCACTGAAGCTTTCTTT	CASSSPFRKGGTEAFF
.	few	TRBJ2-2	TRBV19	TGTGCCAGTAGTAATGGTGCCGGGGAGCTGTTTTTT	CASSNGAGELFF
.	few	TRBJ1-2	TRBV25-1	TGTGCCACCTCTCACCGGGCTAACTATGGCTACACCTTC	CATSHRANYGYTF
.	few	TRBJ2-7	TRBV4-3	TGCGCCAGCAGCCAAGATAGGGCCCGGCTAGTCTCCTACGAGCAGTACTTC	CASSQDRARLVSYEQYF
.	.	TRBJ1-1	TRBV7-3	TGTGCCAGCCGGGTAGCGGGCACTGAAGCTTTCTTT	CASRVAGTEAFF
.	.	TRBJ2-5	TRBV6-6	TGTGCCAGCAGTTTTTGGGGCCAGGGTCCAAGGGAGACCCAGTACTTC	CASSFWGQGPRETQYF
.	few	TRBJ2-2	TRBV10-3	TGTGCCATCAGTGATACAGGGAACACCGGGGAGCTGTTTTTT	CAISDTGNTGELFF
TRBD2	.	TRBJ2-3	TRBV20-1	TGCAGTGCCGCAAGACTAGCCTACGGTGATACGCAGTATTTT	CSAARLAYGDTQYF
TRBD1	many	TRBJ1-2	TRBV11-2	TGTGCCAGCAGCTTAGAACGACAGGGATCGGGGTATGGCTACACCTTC	CASSLERQGSGYGYTF
TRBD2	.	TRBJ2-5	TRBV6-5	TGTGCCAGCAGCTTGCCTAGCGGGCGCCAAGTGACCCAGTACTTC	CASSLPSGRQVTQYF
.	many	TRBJ1-4	TRBV20-1	TGCAGTGCTAGATCAGCGAGGGTTGATGAAAAACTGTTTTTT	CSARSARVDEKLFF
.	.	TRBJ1-1	TRBV7-2	TGTGCCAGCAGCTTAGGGGAAGCGGGGACTGAAGCTTTCTTT	CASSLGEAGTEAFF
TRBD2	many	TRBJ2-7	TRBV7-6	TGTGCCAGCAGCCGGACTAGCGGGGGGTCCCCCGAGCAGTACTTC	CASSRTSGGSPEQYF
.	.	TRBJ2-2	TRBV7-8	TGTGCCAGCAGCTCTCTTTCGGGGGAGCTGTTTTTT	CASSSLSGELFF
.	few	TRBJ2-2	TRBV12-3/TRBV12-4	TGTGCCAGCAGGCGGACAGTTGGCGGGGAGCTGTTTTTT	CASRRTVGGELFF
TRBD1	.	TRBJ1-5	TRBV11-1	TGTGCCAGCAGCTTGATTACGGGACAGGGGGCTAATCAGCCCCAGCATTTT	CASSLITGQGANQPQHF
.	.	TRBJ1-6	TRBV12-3/TRBV12-4	TGTGCCAGCAGTTTCGGAGTAGGACGGGCACCGGGAAATTCACCCCTCCACTTT	CASSFGVGRAPGNSPLHF
.	many	TRBJ1-5	TRBV4-3	TGCGCCAGCAGCCAAGCCCCCAATCAGCCCCAGCATTTT	CASSQAPNQPQHF
.	few	TRBJ2-5	TRBV29-1	TGCAGCGTTGCCCCACGGGGCGGGGAGACCCAGTACTTC	CSVAPRGGETQYF
.	many	TRBJ1-1	TRBV19	TGTGCCAGTACCAGGGCGGCCACTGAAGCTTTCTTT	CASTRAATEAFF
.	few	TRBJ1-1	TRBV20-1	TGCAGTGCTAGACCTAGGGTTGACACTGAAGCTTTCTTT	CSARPRVDTEAFF
TRBD1	.	TRBJ1-2	TRBV7-8	TGTGCCAGCATCATGGGACAGAACTATGGCTACACCTTC	CASIMGQNYGYTF
.	many	TRBJ1-4	TRBV7-2	TGTGCCAGCAGCTCCGTCCCGGGCGAAAAACTGTTTTTT	CASSSVPGEKLFF
.	few	TRBJ2-5	TRBV11-2	TGTGCCAGCAGCTTAAGACGGGAGAAAGAGACCCAGTACTTC	CASSLRREKETQYF
.	many	TRBJ2-6	TRBV6-2/TRBV6-3	TGTGCCAGCACAAACTCTGGGGCCAACGTCCTGACTTTC	CASTNSGANVLTF